The clone carrying this TCR beta chain was counted only a few times. What it binds is unknown. These data originate in a study of CD8+ T cells in alopecia areata. This CDR3 is 12 amino acids long. Per the germline V gene, CDR1 is GTSNPN and CDR2 is SVGIG (reference sequence). RNA, once extracted, was reverse transcribed into cDNA for use as the sequencing template. Using immunoSEQ multiplex PCR, the repertoire was profiled, and TCRdb retains in-frame clones only, with some absent. Seen here are roughly 180,000 clones, about three fifths observed once, and the top ten hold roughly 3.3%. Study outcomes and limitations: Expanded CD8+ clones among the top 100, as well as scalp clonality, were significantly decreased by tofacitinib. The study found TCR sharing across patients less clear than in mice, possibly for HLA reasons. It was observed that many expanded lesional clones persisted in scalp and blood during tofacitinib.

Treatment here: oral pan-JAK inhibitor, 5-10 mg twice daily. Alopecia areata patients provided lesional scalp punch biopsies and peripheral blood, both collected for the study. Sequenced material: CD4+ T cells sorted from blood, taken at week 4, from a patient treated with tofacitinib. The TCR comes from a human donor with alopecia areata. This sequence joins TRBV30 and TRBJ2-3; the match to TRBD2 covers 8 bases. The CDR3 region is CALGGGHVTQYF. The CDR3 DNA sequence: TGTGCGCTCGGGGGGGGCCATGTTACGCAGTATTTT.